Below, 29 T cell receptor beta chains from the same sample are listed, as sequenced in a study of blood T cell repertoires in COVID-19. The protocol was immunoSEQ multiplex PCR, while the TCRdb copy is restricted to in-frame clones and leaves out a portion. The table lists more than 150,000 clones, 80% to 90% of them singletons. The specimen sequenced was peripheral blood. These TCRs come from a woman in her 70s with acute or convalescent COVID-19.

The J gene is TRBJ2-2, the V gene TRBV2; 9 nucleotides align to TRBD2. The CDR3 is made up of 14 amino acids. The V gene's germline CDR1 is SNHLY and CDR2 FYNNEI. Trimming took 8 bases from V and 4 from J; bases not matched to a gene: 5. CDR3 in amino acids: CASRLLAGTGELFF. The DNA for the CDR3 is TGTGCCAGCCGGCTACTAGCGGGCACCGGGGAGCTGTTTTTT.

This chain uses TRBV10-1 with TRBJ1-5, with D tentatively TRBD1 (5 bases). The V end lost 5 bases, the J end lost 0 bases, and 20 bases lay between the germline ends. CDR1 and CDR2 (germline): WNHNN, SYGVQD (reference sequence). This CDR3 contains 18 residues. The CDR3 coding sequence is TGCGCCAGCAGTCCTCGTTCCAAAACAGGTTATAGCAATCAGCCCCAGCATTTT. Its protein product is CASSPRSKTGYSNQPQHF.

The V gene is TRBV5-6, the J gene TRBJ1-3, with 9 bases that match TRBD1. J was trimmed by 4 bases and V by 3 bases; bases with no gene match: 8. CDR3 size: 16 residues. Germline CDR1 and CDR2: SGHDT and YYEEEE. CDR3 residues: CASSSPGQGIGNTIYF. The CDR3 nucleotides are TGTGCCAGCAGCTCCCCGGGACAGGGCATCGGAAACACCATATATTTT.

The rearrangement joins TRBV11-2 to TRBJ2-3, with TRBD2 identical over 7 bases. V gave up 4 bases and J gave up 6 bases; unmatched junction bases: 7. This CDR3 contains 14 residues. The germline CDR1 and CDR2 sequences are SGHAT and FQNNGV. CDR3 residues: CASSSTSGGDTQYF. The CDR3 DNA follows: TGTGCCAGCAGCTCAACTTCGGGAGGTGATACGCAGTATTTT.

V gene TRBV2 combines with J gene TRBJ1-6; D remains ambiguous. Germline values: CDR1 SNHLY, CDR2 FYNNEI. V lost 7 bases and J lost 6, with 7 bases in between. This CDR3 has 12 amino acids. CDR3 DNA sequence: TGTGCCAGCATACGGGTTAATTCACCCCTCCACTTT. Its translation: CASIRVNSPLHF.

The chain couples TRBV7-9 to TRBJ1-2; D is possibly TRBD1 (6 bases). The V end was cut by 6 bases, the J end by 2 bases, with 10 bases between. The CDR3 spans 13 residues. CDR1 and CDR2 from the germline V gene are SEHNR and FQNEAQ (reference sequence). For the CDR3, the DNA is TGTGCCAGCAGTCGGGACACCAACTATGGCTACACCTTC. It yields the protein CASSRDTNYGYTF.

CDR3 in amino acids: CASSQETGAMNTEAFF. For the CDR3, the DNA is TGTGCCAGCAGCCAGGAGACAGGGGCGATGAACACTGAAGCTTTCTTT. This chain connects TRBV4-2 to TRBJ1-1, with TRBD1 matching 8 bases. In germline, CDR1 is LGHNA, CDR2 YNFKEQ. The length of the CDR3 is 16 residues. J was trimmed by 0 bases and V by 3 bases; bases with no gene match: 6.

This chain joins TRBV5-1 and TRBJ2-2; TRBD2 aligns across 8 bases. Germline V gene lookup returns CDR1 SGHRS and CDR2 YFSETQ. V shed 4 bases, J shed 0 bases, and the junction held 5 bases outside the gene matches. The CDR3 loop spans 16 amino acids. This CDR3 is CASSSIAGSNTGELFF. Here the CDR3 DNA reads TGCGCCAGCAGCAGTATAGCGGGGTCGAACACCGGGGAGCTGTTTTTT.

This clone has only one observation. V is TRBV7-9 and J is TRBJ1-3; 9 bases line up with TRBD1. Looked up from germline, CDR1 is SEHNR and CDR2 is FQNEAQ (reference sequence). The CDR3 has 14 amino acids. The V segment lost 5 bases and the J segment 6 bases; nucleotides outside the gene matches: 5. This chain's CDR3 is CASSPWTGENTIYF. Written as DNA, the CDR3 is TGTGCCAGCAGCCCTTGGACAGGGGAAAACACCATATATTTT.

This chain connects TRBV5-4 to TRBJ1-2; D uncertain. The germline gives CDR1 SGHNT, CDR2 YYREEE (reference sequence). Trimming cost V 3 bases and J 8 bases, with 20 bases left between them. The CDR3 totals 15 residues. CDR3 DNA sequence: TGTGCCAGCAGCTCGCGTGGCCCCGGAGGTAGGGGCTACACCTTC. This gives the protein CASSSRGPGGRGYTF.

This chain links TRBV10-2 with TRBJ1-1; 11 positions agree with TRBD1. This CDR3 has 14 amino acids. V trimming: 6 bases; J trimming: 5 bases; junction bases outside the gene matches: 5. CDR1 and CDR2 (germline): WSHSY, SAAADI. DNA of the CDR3: TGCGCCAGCAGCCGGACAGGGGGCTGGACTGAAGCTTTCTTT. Its translation: CASSRTGGWTEAFF.

The rearrangement links TRBV19 to TRBJ1-1; possibly TRBD1 for D (6 bases). CDR1 and CDR2 from the germline V gene are LNHDA and SQIVND (reference sequence). The germline V and J ends were trimmed by 4 bases and 4 bases, with 16 bases remaining between them. The CDR3 has 15 amino acids. CDR3 residues: CASSTEDSRSTEAFF. The CDR3 nucleotides read TGTGCCAGTAGTACCGAGGACAGCCGGAGCACTGAAGCTTTCTTT.

This rearrangement joins TRBV30 to TRBJ2-7; tentatively, D is TRBD1 (6 bases). V shed 2 bases and J shed 2 bases, with 10 bases lying between them. Germline lookup yields CDR1 GTSNPN and CDR2 SVGIG (reference sequence). The CDR3 is made up of 13 amino acids. CDR3 loop: CAWSLGQTYEQYF. The CDR3 DNA sequence: TGTGCCTGGAGTTTAGGACAGACCTACGAGCAGTACTTC.

This chain links TRBV28 with TRBJ1-3, with unresolved D. Per the germline V gene, CDR1 is MDHEN and CDR2 is SYDVKM. This CDR3 is 14 amino acids long. Trimming took 6 bases from V and 2 from J, leaving 11 bases between them. This CDR3 is CASRHYIAGNTIYF. The CDR3 DNA is TGTGCCAGCAGGCACTATATCGCTGGAAACACCATATATTTT.

This clone was recorded a few times. The sample holds other DNA sequences that translate to the same CDR3. This rearrangement joins TRBV10-3 to TRBJ2-7; TRBD2 matches 8 bases. V lost 5 bases, J lost 3 bases, and 6 bases stayed unmatched. Looked up from germline, CDR1 is ENHRY and CDR2 is SYGVKD. The CDR3 consists of 14 residues. CDR3 protein: CAISPGRGGYEQYV. DNA of the CDR3: TGTGCCATCAGTCCGGGTCGGGGGGGCTACGAGCAGTACGTC.

The V gene is TRBV5-1, the J gene TRBJ2-3, with 9 bases matching TRBD1. Germline values: CDR1 SGHRS, CDR2 YFSETQ. This CDR3 contains 15 residues. Trimming cost V 0 bases and J 4 bases; bases outside gene matches: 3. The CDR3 DNA sequence: TGCGCCAGCAGCTTGGCCCGGGACAGGGCAGATACGCAGTATTTT. Protein product: CASSLARDRADTQYF.

The chain employs TRBV6-2 or TRBV6-3 and TRBJ1-5; no reliable D call. The CDR3 spans 16 residues. Trimming shortened V by 6 bases and J by 4 bases, and 19 bases separated the two germline ends. Germline V gives CDR1 MNHEY, CDR2 SVGEGT. The CDR3 DNA is TGTGCCAGCAGCGCTCCGAGGGCAGTTCGTAATCAGCCCCAGCATTTT. Its protein is CASSAPRAVRNQPQHF.

The chain couples TRBV21-1 to TRBJ1-2; the table's TRBD1 call for D was not verified on the DNA. TRBV21-1 is an annotated pseudogene. The CDR3 length is 9 residues. Here the CDR3 reads CASVQGYTF. The CDR3 nucleotides read TGTGCCAGCGTCCAAGGCTACACCTTC.

The chain has TRBV11-3 and TRBJ1-1; possible D gene TRBD1, 6 bases. Germline V gives CDR1 SGHNT, CDR2 YENEEA. The ends were cut back, 5 bases at V and 2 bases at J, with 15 bases in the middle. The length of the CDR3 is 15 residues. CDR3 amino acids: CASSPSRTANTEAFF. As DNA, the CDR3 is TGTGCCAGCAGCCCAAGTCGGACAGCCAACACTGAAGCTTTCTTT.

CDR3: CATLSGGVEAFF. In DNA, the CDR3 is TGTGCCACCTTATCAGGGGGCGTAGAAGCTTTCTTT. V and J are TRBV10-3 and TRBJ1-1; 8 positions agree with TRBD1. This CDR3 comprises 12 residues. The J segment lost 8 bases and the V segment lost 10 bases, leaving 9 bases of the junction unmatched. CDR1 and CDR2 from the germline V gene are ENHRY and SYGVKD.

V is TRBV19 and J is TRBJ2-2, with 7 positions matching TRBD2. Germline V gives CDR1 LNHDA, CDR2 SQIVND (reference sequence). The CDR3 spans 15 residues. V lost 5 bases to trimming and J lost 7 bases; unmatched junction nucleotides: 10. The CDR3 here is CASSPLTSSGGELFF. CDR3 nucleotide sequence: TGTGCCAGTAGTCCTCTGACTAGCTCGGGCGGGGAGCTGTTTTTT.

This chain uses TRBV13 with TRBJ1-1, with D tentatively TRBD1 (6 bases). V lost 1 base and J lost 7, with 13 bases in between. CDR1 and CDR2 (germline): PRHDT, FYEKMQ (reference sequence). The CDR3 has 14 amino acids. CDR3 sequence reads: CASSLVGGGVEAFF. CDR3 nucleotide sequence: TGTGCCAGCAGCTTAGTGGGAGGGGGAGTTGAAGCTTTCTTT.

This clone was detected only once. V is TRBV7-9 and J is TRBJ1-1; D not certain. The CDR3 consists of 15 residues. The germline V and J ends were trimmed by 1 base and 1 base, with 10 bases remaining between them. Germline assignment: CDR1 SEHNR and CDR2 FQNEAQ (reference sequence). The CDR3, as DNA: TGTGCCAGCAGCTTAGACGGTTCTCGGAACACTGAAGCTTTCTTT. This translates into CASSLDGSRNTEAFF.

The chain joins TRBV7-3 to TRBJ1-2; 7 positions agree with TRBD1. CDR1 and CDR2 (germline): SGHTA, FQGTGA. The CDR3 has 17 amino acids. J was trimmed by 6 bases and V by 5 bases; bases with no gene match: 18. The CDR3 spells CASSQPGGATGKDGYTF. The CDR3 DNA sequence: TGTGCCAGCAGCCAACCCGGGGGGGCGACAGGGAAGGATGGCTACACCTTC. The variable domain in full, completed from reference TRBV7-3 and TRBJ1-2, reads GAGVSQTPSNKVTEKGKYVELRCDPISGHTALYWYRQSLGQGPEFLIYFQGTGAADDSGLPNDRFFAVRPEGSVSTLKIQRTERGDSAVYLCASSQPGGATGKDGYTFGSGTRLTVV.

The CDR3 region has the DNA TGTGCCAGCAGCTTGGGCGGGGCCCTGCCGGAAGAGACCCAGTACTTC. Its protein product is CASSLGGALPEETQYF. The chain has TRBV5-4 and TRBJ2-5; maybe TRBD2 (6 bases). This CDR3 spans 16 amino acids. Germline V gene lookup returns CDR1 SGHNT and CDR2 YYREEE (reference sequence). The V end was cut by 0 bases, the J end by 3 bases, with 15 bases between.

This rearrangement joins TRBV15 to TRBJ2-1; D is perhaps TRBD1 (6 bases). The V gene's germline CDR1 is LNHNV and CDR2 YYDKDF (reference sequence). The CDR3 totals 14 residues. Trimming left V 6 bases short and J 2 bases short, with 11 bases between. The CDR3 here is CATRTGTPYNEQFF. CDR3 coding DNA: TGTGCCACCAGGACCGGGACACCCTACAATGAGCAGTTCTTC.

The V call is TRBV4-2, the J call TRBJ2-2, with 10 bases matching TRBD2. CDR1 and CDR2 (germline): LGHNA, YNFKEQ. Trimming removed 0 bases from V and 0 bases from J; junction bases left unmatched: 10. This CDR3 spans 20 amino acids. As DNA, the CDR3 is TGTGCCAGCAGCCAAGATATGGTGGCTAGCGGGGGAACGAACACCGGGGAGCTGTTTTTT. Amino acid sequence: CASSQDMVASGGTNTGELFF.

This chain joins TRBV7-2 and TRBJ2-1; TRBD2 matches at 7 bases. V lost 6 bases and J lost 0; bases outside the gene matches: 2. The CDR3 consists of 14 residues. Germline V gene data show CDR1 as SGHTA and CDR2 as FQGNSA. This CDR3 is CASSSGGSYNEQFF. As DNA, the CDR3 is TGTGCCAGCAGTTCGGGGGGCTCCTACAATGAGCAGTTCTTC.

The chain has TRBV5-1 and TRBJ2-1; TRBD1 matches 8 bases. Germline values: CDR1 SGHRS, CDR2 YFSETQ. V lost 2 bases, J lost 4 bases, and 8 bases stayed unmatched. The CDR3 loop spans 16 amino acids. The CDR3 loop is CASSFTSGGAYNEQFF. The CDR3 DNA reads TGCGCCAGCAGCTTTACCTCAGGGGGCGCGTACAATGAGCAGTTCTTC.